The 29 T cell receptor beta chains below were found in one sample sequenced in a study of cytomegalovirus exposure and HLA in healthy donors. The PCR made use of 60 Vbeta and 13 Jbeta primers. Profiling relied on immunoSEQ multiplex PCR, and the TCRdb table lists in-frame clones only, not all of them. The table shows about 90,000 clones, with around three quarters occurring only once. The sequenced sample consisted of PBMCs. All receptors come from a man aged 25-40 years in good health and CMV-seronegative.

A remark on this clone: Other DNA sequences in the same sample also yield this CDR3. The chain couples TRBV7-2 to TRBJ1-1, with 8 bases matching TRBD1. The CDR3 totals 15 residues. The V gene end was trimmed by 0 bases and the J gene end by 2 bases; junction bases not matched to a gene: 2. The V gene's germline CDR1 is SGHTA and CDR2 FQGNSA. Here the CDR3 DNA reads TGTGCCAGCAGCTTAGCAGGGACAGGTAACACTGAAGCTTTCTTT. Amino acids: CASSLAGTGNTEAFF.

The chain uses TRBV9 and TRBJ2-1, with 10 positions matching TRBD1. Germline-derived CDR1 and CDR2 are SGDLS and YYNGEE. This CDR3 is 15 amino acids long. V was clipped by 6 bases and J by 1 base; unmatched bases: 4. CDR3 in amino acids: CASTGTGVSYNEQFF. The CDR3, as DNA: TGTGCCAGCACGGGGACAGGGGTATCCTACAATGAGCAGTTCTTC.

This sequence joins TRBV9 and TRBJ1-1; no reliable D call. This CDR3 has 13 residues. Trimming pared 3 bases from V and 1 base from J, leaving 7 bases between. Germline values: CDR1 SGDLS, CDR2 YYNGEE. The CDR3 is CASSGTRNTEAFF. The DNA of the CDR3 is TGTGCCAGCAGCGGTACCAGGAACACTGAAGCTTTCTTT.

This sequence joins TRBV2 and TRBJ2-5; D remains ambiguous. Trimming removed 6 bases from V and 4 bases from J, with 6 bases in between. The V gene's germline CDR1 is SNHLY and CDR2 FYNNEI. This CDR3 spans 11 amino acids. CDR3 protein: CASRERETQYF. CDR3 coding DNA: TGTGCCAGCAGGGAGAGAGAGACCCAGTACTTC. Complete variable domain (other parts from reference TRBV2 and TRBJ2-5): EPEVTQTPSHQVTQMGQEVILRCVPISNHLYFYWYRQILGQKVEFLVSFYNNEISEKSEIFDDQFSVERPDGSNFTLKIRSTKLEDSAMYFCASRERETQYFGPGTRLLVL.

The chain recombines TRBV5-1 with TRBJ1-1; D might be TRBD1 (5 bases). The CDR3 runs 13 residues. The V gene's germline CDR1 is SGHRS and CDR2 YFSETQ. Trimming pared 5 bases from V and 5 bases from J, leaving 13 bases between. The CDR3 is CASSQWGETEAFF. CDR3 in DNA: TGCGCCAGCAGTCAGTGGGGGGAAACTGAAGCTTTCTTT. Full variable domain (rest looked up from reference TRBV5-1 and TRBJ1-1): KAGVTQTPRYLIKTRGQQVTLSCSPISGHRSVSWYQQTPGQGLQFLFEYFSETQRNKGNFPGRFSGRQFSNSRSEMNVSTLELGDSALYLCASSQWGETEAFFGQGTRLTVV.

The sample holds a few counts of this clone. This rearrangement joins TRBV2 to TRBJ1-1; maybe TRBD1 (6 bases). Trimming shortened V by 1 base and J by 12 bases, and 15 bases separated the two germline ends. Germline V gene lookup returns CDR1 SNHLY and CDR2 FYNNEI. The length of the CDR3 is 13 residues. The CDR3 bases are TGTGCCAGCAGTGAAGAGGGACACTCCCCCACTTTCTTT. Its protein is CASSEEGHSPTFF.

The V and J genes are TRBV9 and TRBJ1-1, with D possibly TRBD1 on 5 matching bases. The ends were cut back, 2 bases at V and 7 bases at J, with 12 bases in the middle. Germline-derived CDR1 and CDR2 are SGDLS and YYNGEE. This CDR3 is 13 amino acids long. CDR3 sequence reads: CASSVPGGGEAFF. DNA of the CDR3: TGTGCCAGCAGCGTGCCTGGGGGAGGTGAAGCTTTCTTT.

In this sample, this clone turned up a few times. V usage is TRBV6-5 and J usage is TRBJ1-3; TRBD1 aligns across 7 bases. Germline CDR1 reads MNHEY; CDR2 reads SVGAGI. This CDR3 is 15 amino acids long. The V segment lost 6 bases and the J segment 0 bases; nucleotides outside the gene matches: 5. CDR3 sequence reads: CASSRQGLSGNTIYF. CDR3 sequence (DNA): TGTGCCAGCAGCCGACAGGGACTCTCTGGAAACACCATATATTTT.

This rearrangement joins TRBV6-5 to TRBJ1-3; D gene ambiguous. The CDR3 is made up of 15 amino acids. Per the germline V gene, CDR1 is MNHEY and CDR2 is SVGAGI. Trimming cost V 0 bases and J 4 bases, with 10 bases left between them. CDR3 DNA: TGTGCCAGCAGTTACTCTCGAACAACGGGAAACACCATATATTTT. As protein: CASSYSRTTGNTIYF.

The chain recombines TRBV11-2 with TRBJ2-3; 7 nucleotides agree with TRBD2. CDR1 is SGHAT and CDR2 is FQNNGV in the germline V gene. Germline trimming cut 2 bases from V and 2 bases from J; bases unmatched to any gene: 4. The CDR3 is 15 amino acids. CDR3 amino acids: CASSLSSGYTDTQYF. The CDR3 bases are TGTGCCAGCAGCTTATCTAGCGGCTACACAGATACGCAGTATTTT.

This clone was picked up a small number of times. J is TRBJ1-2 and V is TRBV5-8; D not resolved. Trimming cost V 5 bases and J 1 base, with 15 bases left between them. The CDR3 has 15 amino acids. In germline, CDR1 is SGHTS, CDR2 YDEGEE. CDR3 in DNA: TGTGCCAGCAGTCTCCGGGTTCCGGGTAACTATGGCTACACCTTC. It specifies CASSLRVPGNYGYTF.

This sequence joins TRBV19 and TRBJ2-5; D is ambiguous. From germline, CDR1 is LNHDA and CDR2 SQIVND (reference sequence). V gave up 2 bases and J gave up 5 bases, with 18 bases separating them. CDR3 length equals 16 residues. DNA of the CDR3: TGTGCCAGTAGTATATGGCCAGCTGAGGAAAAGGAGACCCAGTACTTC. This codes for CASSIWPAEEKETQYF. Full variable domain (rest looked up from reference TRBV19 and TRBJ2-5): DGGITQSPKYLFRKEGQNVTLSCEQNLNHDAMYWYRQDPGQGLRLIYYSQIVNDFQKGDIAEGYSVSREKKESFPLTVTSAQKNPTAFYLCASSIWPAEEKETQYFGPGTRLLVL.

CDR3 loop: CASSLDPGAGYTF. In nucleotides, the CDR3 is TGTGCCAGCAGCTTAGACCCTGGGGCCGGCTACACCTTC. The V gene is TRBV7-9, the J gene TRBJ1-2; the D gene is possibly TRBD1 (5 bases). Trimming took 1 base from V and 8 from J, leaving 11 bases between them. This CDR3 contains 13 residues. Per the germline V gene, CDR1 is SEHNR and CDR2 is FQNEAQ (reference sequence).

The gene calls are TRBV5-1 and TRBJ2-3; 10 bases are shared with TRBD2. J gave up 3 bases and V 4 bases, and 11 bases lay outside the gene matches. Germline CDR1 is SGHRS and CDR2 is YFSETQ. There are 17 residues in the CDR3. The CDR3 bases are TGCGCCAGCAGCATATCGACTAGCGGGCACAGAACAGATACGCAGTATTTT. It encodes CASSISTSGHRTDTQYF. The whole variable domain, filled in from reference TRBV5-1 and TRBJ2-3, reads KAGVTQTPRYLIKTRGQQVTLSCSPISGHRSVSWYQQTPGQGLQFLFEYFSETQRNKGNFPGRFSGRQFSNSRSEMNVSTLELGDSALYLCASSISTSGHRTDTQYFGPGTRLTVL.

This clone appeared a single time. The chain uses TRBV9 and TRBJ1-1; D perhaps matches TRBD1 (5 bases). The V gene lost 5 bases and the J gene lost 3 bases, with 17 bases spanning the gap. The germline V gene encodes CDR1 SGDLS and CDR2 YYNGEE. This CDR3 has 15 amino acids. This CDR3 is CASRGGGEADTEAFF. Here the CDR3 DNA reads TGTGCCAGCAGGGGGGGTGGGGAAGCGGACACTGAAGCTTTCTTT.

The chain employs TRBV5-1 and TRBJ1-1; no definite D call. Germline CDR1 SGHRS, CDR2 YFSETQ. This CDR3 region has 11 residues. V shed 0 bases and J shed 9 bases, with 6 bases lying between them. CDR3 sequence: CASSLGGKAFF. Here the CDR3 DNA reads TGCGCCAGCAGCTTGGGCGGCAAAGCTTTCTTT.

The V call is TRBV9, the J call TRBJ1-1; D gene unclear. Germline V gene sequence: CDR1 SGDLS, CDR2 YYNGEE. The CDR3 totals 13 residues. V shed 3 bases and J shed 5 bases, with 11 bases lying between them. This CDR3 is CASSAGRDTEAFF. The CDR3 DNA reads as TGTGCCAGCAGCGCGGGTAGAGATACTGAAGCTTTCTTT.

CDR3 protein: CASSQPGGGEQFF. The CDR3 DNA follows: TGTGCCAGCTCCCAGCCCGGAGGAGGAGAGCAGTTCTTC. The gene calls are TRBV18 and TRBJ2-1; TRBD2 might be the D (5 bases). The CDR3 sequence is 13 residues long. Germline lookup yields CDR1 KGHSH and CDR2 LQKENI. The ends were cut back, 6 bases at V and 10 bases at J, with 16 bases in the middle.

The genes are TRBV4-2 and TRBJ1-5; possible D gene TRBD1, 6 bases. The CDR3 totals 14 residues. V was pared by 1 base and J by 7 bases, with 11 bases between. Germline V CDR1 and CDR2: LGHNA, YNFKEQ. The CDR3 DNA reads TGTGCCAGCAGCCAAGGGGGGCAAGGGCAGCCCCAGCATTTT. It is translated as CASSQGGQGQPQHF.

The rearrangement uses TRBV15 and TRBJ1-4, with D possibly TRBD1 on 5 matching bases. Trimming stripped 2 bases from V and 3 bases from J, with 10 bases between. Germline loops: CDR1 LNHNV, CDR2 YYDKDF (reference sequence). CDR3 size: 15 residues. The DNA of the CDR3 is TGTGCCACCAGCAGACAAGGGGCAGCTAATGAAAAACTGTTTTTT. Translation: CATSRQGAANEKLFF.

V and J are TRBV6-1 and TRBJ1-1; no clear D. Germline V gene lookup returns CDR1 MNHNS and CDR2 SASEGT. The V and J ends lost 8 bases and 6 bases respectively, with 16 bases between them. CDR3 length equals 13 residues. CDR3 region: CASGPQPTSEAFF. For the CDR3, the DNA is TGTGCCAGCGGCCCGCAACCGACATCTGAAGCTTTCTTT.

This chain links TRBV28 with TRBJ1-5; 9 bases map to TRBD1. The CDR3 is 16 amino acids. V gave up 3 bases and J gave up 4 bases; unmatched junction bases: 7. Germline CDR1 and CDR2: MDHEN and SYDVKM. The CDR3 here is CASSFWTGERNQPQHF. The DNA of the CDR3 is TGTGCCAGCAGTTTTTGGACAGGGGAGAGAAATCAGCCCCAGCATTTT.

The genes are TRBV11-2 and TRBJ2-1, with D maybe TRBD1 (6 bases). With 7 bases removed from V and 4 bases from J, the gap between germline ends came to 14 bases. Per the germline V gene, CDR1 is SGHAT and CDR2 is FQNNGV. The CDR3 spans 14 residues. CDR3 region: CASTTDRQYNEQFF. The CDR3 DNA is TGTGCCAGCACCACCGACAGGCAATACAATGAGCAGTTCTTC.

This chain connects TRBV5-5 to TRBJ1-1, with 7 bases aligning to TRBD1. The germline gives CDR1 SGHKS, CDR2 YYEKEE (reference sequence). The CDR3 runs to 16 residues. V shed 4 bases, J shed 0 bases, and the junction held 9 bases outside the gene matches. The CDR3 region has the DNA TGTGCCAGCAGCAGCCACTCCGGGACAGTGAACACTGAAGCTTTCTTT. This translates into CASSSHSGTVNTEAFF.

This chain uses TRBV7-8 with TRBJ1-1; TRBD1 agrees at 9 bases. Germline V gene sequence: CDR1 SGHVS, CDR2 FQNEAQ. V lost 3 bases to trimming and J lost 1 base; unmatched junction nucleotides: 3. This CDR3 comprises 15 residues. The CDR3 DNA sequence: TGTGCCAGCAGCTTTCCGGGACAGGGGAACACTGAAGCTTTCTTT. This sequence encodes CASSFPGQGNTEAFF.

The chain carries TRBV2 and TRBJ2-1; 9 bases are shared with TRBD2. This CDR3 contains 15 residues. From germline, CDR1 is SNHLY and CDR2 FYNNEI. V was pared by 6 bases and J by 1 base, with 4 bases of the junction left unmatched. The CDR3 region has the DNA TGTGCCAGCAGGGCTAGCGGGACTTCCTACAATGAGCAGTTCTTC. Translated: CASRASGTSYNEQFF.

The rearrangement links TRBV4-3 to TRBJ2-5; D not resolved. TRBJ2-7 explains the end of the DNA better; the J call may be wrong. Germline V gene lookup returns CDR1 LGHNA and CDR2 YSLEER. The CDR3 sequence is 14 residues long. CDR3 loop: CASSQGFADYEQYF. The CDR3 bases are TGCGCCAGCAGCCAAGGGTTCGCGGATTACGAGCAGTACTTC.

The count of this clone is one. J is TRBJ2-5 and V is TRBV5-6; no reliable D call. The CDR3 contains 13 residues. Trimming shortened V by 2 bases and J by 4 bases, and 9 bases separated the two germline ends. Germline V gene sequence: CDR1 SGHDT, CDR2 YYEEEE. In DNA, the CDR3 is TGTGCCAGCAGCTTAGCCTCTCGAGAGACCCAGTACTTC. Amino acids: CASSLASRETQYF.

The chain is built from TRBV7-6 and TRBJ2-6; 12 bases are a match to TRBD2. Germline CDR1 is SGHVS and CDR2 is FNYEAQ. Germline trimming cut 7 bases from V and 0 bases from J; bases unmatched to any gene: 13. The CDR3 has 20 amino acids. The CDR3 DNA reads TGTGCCAGCACCTCATCCCGCGGACTAGCGGGACACTCTGGGGCCAACGTCCTGACTTTC. This encodes CASTSSRGLAGHSGANVLTF.